Sequencing of this TCR beta chain was carried out in a study of cytomegalovirus exposure and HLA in healthy donors. Study background: There were 65 million to 85 million unique TCRs (from HLA-typed donors) in an early data release.

Regarding the study as a whole: In vitro, three CMV-associated chains proved specific for CMV antigens. A classifier reportedly called cytomegalovirus status with high sensitivity and specificity. As a later analysis showed, a missense DCLRE1C variant was linked to trimming of TCR beta V- and J-genes.

This CDR3 contains 16 residues. Trimming left V 2 bases short and J 4 bases short, with 14 bases between. Germline loops: CDR1 SGHNT, CDR2 YENEEA. Researchers ran the PCR with 60 Vbeta and 13 Jbeta primers. Assay: immunoSEQ multiplex PCR; the TCRdb copy retains only in-frame clones and omits some. The table has more than 85,000 clones, 13% to 15% seen once. This clone was detected only a few times. The antigen is unknown. Sequencing input: PBMCs. The source of this sequence is a female donor in good health and CMV-seronegative. The chain couples TRBV11-3 to TRBJ2-2, with D possibly TRBD1 on 6 matching bases. CDR3 bases: TGTGCCAGCAGCTTACGAAGCAGGGGACCCACCGGGGAGCTGTTTTTT. It specifies CASSLRSRGPTGELFF.